Below, 11 T cell receptor beta chains from the same sample are listed, as sequenced in a study of molecular identifiers for immune sequencing clone quantification. One entry per CDR3 protein results from TCRdb running MiXCR on the PCR reads. Of fewer than 100,000 distinct CDR3 sequences in the sample, around 20% were seen once. The sequenced sample was naive CD8+ T cells from blood, with Jurkat cell RNA spiked in. The sample's subset: FACS-sorted CD8+CD4-CCR7+CD45RA+ naive T cells. The origin of the receptors is a human donor in good health. Some libraries in this study had Jurkat cell RNA spiked in.

This chain links TRBV11-2 with TRBJ2-1, with TRBD1 identical over 7 bases. J lost 4 bases, V lost 3 bases, and 3 bases had no gene match. The CDR3 runs to 14 residues. Germline assignment: CDR1 SGHAT and CDR2 FQNNGV. The CDR3 bases are TGTGCCAGCAGCTTCCAGGGGGAGTACAATGAGCAGTTCTTC. Its protein product is CASSFQGEYNEQFF.

This clonotype appeared a few times. J is TRBJ1-2 and V is TRBV12-3 or TRBV12-4; 10 bases line up with TRBD1. The CDR3 loop spans 15 amino acids. V lost 7 bases to trimming and J lost 4 bases; unmatched junction nucleotides: 9. The CDR3 sequence is CASTNPTGGGYGYTF. CDR3 nucleotides: TGTGCCAGCACGAATCCGACAGGGGGCGGCTATGGCTACACCTTC.

As regards this clonotype: A much larger clone differs from this one at a single base, so this may be a read error. The chain links TRBV7-2 to TRBJ1-1, with 8 bases matching TRBD1. Germline V gene lookup returns CDR1 SGHTA and CDR2 FQGNSA. The V and J ends lost 5 bases and 3 bases, in that order; junction bases with no gene match: 11. This CDR3 contains 16 residues. In nucleotides, the CDR3 is TGTGCCAGCAGCCCTGGACAGGGAGGGTGGGACACTGAAGCTTTCTTT. Translating gives CASSPGQGGWDTEAFF.

This clonotype was counted many times. V and J are TRBV25-1 and TRBJ2-7; 8 bases fit TRBD2. CDR1 is MGHDK and CDR2 is SYGVNS in the germline V gene. With 3 bases clipped from V and 0 bases from J, the junction kept 7 bases outside the gene matches. The CDR3 contains 16 residues. The CDR3 bases are TGTGCCAGCAGTGATGTAGCGGGGATCTTCTCCTACGAGCAGTACTTC. It codes for CASSDVAGIFSYEQYF.

This clonotype was observed at least ten times. The chain has TRBV6-6 and TRBJ2-4; 11 bases fit TRBD1. The length of the CDR3 is 16 residues. In germline, CDR1 is MNHNY, CDR2 SVGAGI (reference sequence). The junction had 12 bases not matched to a gene; V was cut back by 2 bases and J by 12 bases. The CDR3 sequence is CASSYVGQGGQEGQYF. Here the CDR3 DNA reads TGTGCCAGCAGTTACGTGGGACAGGGGGGGCAGGAGGGTCAGTACTTC.

V gene TRBV6-5 combines with J gene TRBJ1-3; 7 positions match TRBD1. CDR1 is MNHEY and CDR2 is SVGAGI in the germline V gene. V shed 5 bases and J 2 bases; nucleotides not matched to a gene: 18. This CDR3 comprises 19 residues. In nucleotides, the CDR3 is TGTGCCAGCAGTAGCTCCCGGGCAGGGGGTGAATGGCCTGGAAACACCATATATTTT. This encodes CASSSSRAGGEWPGNTIYF.

The V call is TRBV2, the J call TRBJ2-3; 7 bases align to TRBD2. This CDR3 spans 13 amino acids. Per the germline V gene, CDR1 is SNHLY and CDR2 is FYNNEI. V shed 7 bases and J 4 bases; nucleotides not matched to a gene: 5. The CDR3: CASMGGVADTQYF. CDR3 DNA sequence: TGTGCCAGCATGGGGGGGGTCGCAGATACGCAGTATTTT.

The sample holds many counts of this clonotype. The chain recombines TRBV28 with TRBJ2-7; no clear D gene. V lost 3 bases and J lost 2, with 11 bases in between. This CDR3 is built from 14 residues. The V gene's germline CDR1 is MDHEN and CDR2 SYDVKM. The CDR3 spells CASSLRLVPYEQYF. The CDR3 nucleotides are TGTGCCAGCAGTTTGCGATTAGTGCCCTACGAGCAGTACTTC.

Many counts were recorded for this clonotype. The V gene is TRBV15, the J gene TRBJ2-2, with D possibly TRBD1 on 6 matching bases. Germline V CDR1 and CDR2: LNHNV, YYDKDF (reference sequence). The CDR3 has 16 residues. The V gene lost 0 bases and the J gene lost 1 base, with 9 bases spanning the gap. This CDR3 reads CATSRERGQNTGELFF. In nucleotides, the CDR3 is TGTGCCACCAGCAGAGAACGGGGACAGAACACCGGGGAGCTGTTTTTT.

Regarding this clonotype: A clone one base away is much larger, so this may be a read error. This chain joins TRBV7-8 and TRBJ1-1; D is unclear. The CDR3 length is 18 residues. Trimming shortened V by 4 bases and J by 0 bases, and 21 bases separated the two germline ends. Looked up from germline, CDR1 is SGHVS and CDR2 is FQNEAQ. In DNA form, the CDR3 reads TGTGCCAGCAGCTCTGCATACTCGGAGACGTCCATGAACACTGAAGCTTTCTTT. Its protein product is CASSSAYSETSMNTEAFF.

This clonotype was recorded many times. The chain couples TRBV7-9 to TRBJ2-2; no reliable D call. Germline V gene data show CDR1 as SEHNR and CDR2 as FQNEAQ (reference sequence). Trimming removed 4 bases from V and 4 bases from J, with 10 bases in between. This CDR3 is built from 14 residues. The CDR3 DNA reads as TGTGCCAGCAGCTATCTCACGAGCACCGGGGAGCTGTTTTTT. Protein product: CASSYLTSTGELFF.